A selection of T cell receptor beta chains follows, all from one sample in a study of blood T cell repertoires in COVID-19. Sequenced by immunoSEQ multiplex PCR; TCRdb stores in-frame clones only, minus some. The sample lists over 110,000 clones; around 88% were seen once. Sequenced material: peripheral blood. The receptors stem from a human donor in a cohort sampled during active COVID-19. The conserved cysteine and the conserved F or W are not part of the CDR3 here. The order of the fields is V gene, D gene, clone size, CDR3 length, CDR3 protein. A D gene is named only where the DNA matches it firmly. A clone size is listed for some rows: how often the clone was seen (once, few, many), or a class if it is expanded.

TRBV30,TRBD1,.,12,AWDSDRGLNTIY
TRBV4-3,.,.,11,ASSQSLADTQY
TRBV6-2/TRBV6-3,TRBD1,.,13,ASSYSGLAGGEQF
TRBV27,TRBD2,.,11,ASSLEPGGEQY
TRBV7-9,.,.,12,ASSRTNRPGELF
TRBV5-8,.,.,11,ASRGAWTDTQY
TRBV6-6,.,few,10,ASGLWTGELF
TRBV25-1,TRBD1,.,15,ASSAPPGQGSYNEQF
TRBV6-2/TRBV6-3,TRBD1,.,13,ASSYRTGGSYEQY
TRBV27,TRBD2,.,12,ASRGLAGRETQY
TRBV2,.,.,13,ASSEAYRSGNIQY
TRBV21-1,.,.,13,ASSRDRGCNQPQH